What follows are 12 T cell receptor beta chains derived from one specimen sequenced in a study of shared clonotypes between healthy human individuals. The table came from immunoSEQ multiplex PCR; TCRdb's copy has only in-frame clones and leaves some out. This table has around 2.1 million clones, approximately 94% appearing once. Positive CCR7 selection of CD45RO-negative cells yielded the naive CD8 cells, and terminally differentiated effector memory CD45RA+ cells were excluded. Material: naive CD8+ T cells from PBMCs. The receptors come from a man aged 18 to 29 in good health. Some clones in this sample may be carry-over from other donors' samples.

The rearrangement links TRBV7-9 to TRBJ2-7, with 11 bases that match TRBD1. The length of the CDR3 is 15 residues. V shed 5 bases, J shed 4 bases, and the junction held 7 bases outside the gene matches. Germline loops: CDR1 SEHNR, CDR2 FQNEAQ (reference sequence). DNA of the CDR3: TGTGCCAGCAGCCCGGACAGGGGGCGCAGGTACGAGCAGTACTTC. This translates into CASSPDRGRRYEQYF.

This chain connects TRBV2 to TRBJ2-7, with D unresolved. CDR3 length: 15 amino acids. The germline V gene has CDR1 SNHLY and CDR2 FYNNEI. Trimming left V 2 bases short and J 5 bases short, with 16 bases between. The CDR3 coding sequence is TGTGCCAGCAGTGAAACGAGCCGGACGGCAGACGAGCAGTACTTC. As protein: CASSETSRTADEQYF.

The chain uses TRBV7-9 and TRBJ2-1; D is ambiguous. The CDR3 runs 14 residues. Trimming shortened V by 4 bases and J by 3 bases, and 10 bases separated the two germline ends. Germline V CDR1 and CDR2: SEHNR, FQNEAQ (reference sequence). The CDR3 loop reads CASSSLRHYNEQFF. The DNA for the CDR3 is TGTGCCAGCAGCTCCCTACGACACTACAATGAGCAGTTCTTC.

The gene calls are TRBV5-1 and TRBJ2-3, with 9 bases fitting TRBD1. Germline trimming cut 0 bases from V and 3 bases from J; bases unmatched to any gene: 5. Per the germline V gene, CDR1 is SGHRS and CDR2 is YFSETQ. The CDR3 loop spans 16 amino acids. The CDR3 bases are TGCGCCAGCAGCTTGGTCCGAGACAGGGGGACAGATACGCAGTATTTT. The encoded protein is CASSLVRDRGTDTQYF.

As concerns this clone: Within the sample, other DNA sequences also encode this same CDR3. The chain recombines TRBV9 with TRBJ2-1; 8 bases line up with TRBD2. This CDR3 has 15 residues. The V gene end was trimmed by 0 bases and the J gene end by 3 bases; junction bases not matched to a gene: 2. Looked up from germline, CDR1 is SGDLS and CDR2 is YYNGEE. CDR3 sequence: CASSVASGGYNEQFF. Here the CDR3 DNA reads TGTGCCAGCAGCGTAGCGAGCGGGGGCTACAATGAGCAGTTCTTC. The full variable domain, completed using reference TRBV9 and TRBJ2-1, is DSGVTQTPKHLITATGQRVTLRCSPRSGDLSVYWYQQSLDQGLQFLIQYYNGEERAKGNILERFSAQQFPDLHSELNLSSLELGDSALYFCASSVASGGYNEQFFGPGTRLTVL.

This CDR3 reads CASSRRTSSGEQFF. CDR3 coding DNA: TGTGCCAGCAGTAGACGGACTAGCTCAGGTGAGCAGTTCTTC. The rearrangement uses TRBV28 and TRBJ2-1; 8 bases align to TRBD2. The CDR3 loop spans 14 amino acids. The trim removed 5 bases at V and 9 bases at J, leaving 9 bases unmatched. CDR1 and CDR2 from the germline V gene are MDHEN and SYDVKM.

The gene calls are TRBV5-6 and TRBJ1-5; D might be TRBD1 (5 bases). The V gene's germline CDR1 is SGHDT and CDR2 YYEEEE. The V end lost 3 bases, the J end lost 5 bases, and 9 bases lay between the germline ends. CDR3 length: 13 residues. The CDR3, as DNA: TGTGCCAGCAGCTGGGGGAGTGATCAGCCCCAGCATTTT. Protein product: CASSWGSDQPQHF.

This clone has a single count. The genes are TRBV28 and TRBJ2-1, with 9 bases aligning to TRBD2. The CDR3 consists of 13 residues. The V gene end was trimmed by 6 bases and the J gene end by 10 bases; junction bases not matched to a gene: 7. Germline V gene sequence: CDR1 MDHEN, CDR2 SYDVKM. The CDR3 DNA reads as TGTGCCAGCAGGGCGGGGGGGGCCGGAGAGCAGTTCTTC. Its protein product is CASRAGGAGEQFF.

This chain uses TRBV7-2 with TRBJ2-5; perhaps TRBD1 as D (6 bases). The germline V gene has CDR1 SGHTA and CDR2 FQGNSA. With 2 bases removed from V and 5 bases from J, the gap between germline ends came to 12 bases. There are 14 residues in the CDR3. The CDR3 loop reads CASSLWGRWETQYF. Here the CDR3 DNA reads TGTGCCAGCAGCTTATGGGGGCGTTGGGAGACCCAGTACTTC.

The J gene is TRBJ1-2, the V gene TRBV6-4; possibly TRBD1 for D (5 bases). The CDR3 loop spans 14 amino acids. V was shortened by 2 bases and J by 7 bases, with 14 bases between the two germline ends. The germline CDR1 and CDR2 sequences are MRHNA and SNTAGT. CDR3 protein: CASSDSARATGYTF. As DNA, the CDR3 is TGTGCCAGCAGTGACAGCGCCAGGGCCACTGGCTACACCTTC.

With regard to this clone: The sample contains more than one DNA sequence encoding this CDR3. This rearrangement joins TRBV5-6 to TRBJ1-1; 7 bases align to TRBD1. Looked up from germline, CDR1 is SGHDT and CDR2 is YYEEEE. The CDR3 has 14 amino acids. With V trimmed by 5 bases and J by 2 bases, 6 bases remained unmatched. CDR3 sequence: CASSPGTANTEAFF. CDR3 nucleotide sequence: TGTGCCAGCAGTCCCGGGACAGCCAACACTGAAGCTTTCTTT.

This chain joins TRBV28 and TRBJ1-3; D is ambiguous. The CDR3 runs 16 residues. With 6 bases removed from V and 0 bases from J, the gap between germline ends came to 15 bases. Germline values: CDR1 MDHEN, CDR2 SYDVKM. CDR3 in amino acids: CASRIPGGLSGNTIYF. The DNA of the CDR3 is TGTGCCAGCAGGATCCCCGGAGGTCTCTCTGGAAACACCATATATTTT. Full variable domain (missing parts from reference TRBV28 and TRBJ1-3): DVKVTQSSRYLVKRTGEKVFLECVQDMDHENMFWYRQDPGLGLRLIYFSYDVKMKEKGDIPEGYSVSREKKERFSLILESASTNQTSMYLCASRIPGGLSGNTIYFGEGSWLTVV.